What follows describes a single T cell receptor beta chain. Its target is not known. Profiled with immunoSEQ multiplex PCR; TCRdb holds only in-frame clones, not every one. Counted here are over 5,500 clones, about 76% occurring once; the ten biggest clones make up around 12%. This sample was included in a study of tumor-infiltrating lymphocytes in localized non-small cell lung cancer. The CDR3 consists of 16 residues. V gave up 2 bases and J gave up 1 base, with 14 bases separating them. The germline gives CDR1 MGHRA, CDR2 YSYEKL. Study conclusions and caveats: Higher tumor T cell infiltration than in uninvolved lung was supported by TCRbeta sequencing.

This clonotype was sampled from a human donor with non-small cell lung cancer. The sample consisted of lung tumor tissue. The rearrangement uses TRBV4-1 and TRBJ1-1; a possible D gene is TRBD1 (6 bases). CDR3 sequence: CASSQSPDRPNTEAFF. CDR3 sequence (DNA): TGCGCCAGCAGCCAATCTCCAGACAGGCCGAACACTGAAGCTTTCTTT.